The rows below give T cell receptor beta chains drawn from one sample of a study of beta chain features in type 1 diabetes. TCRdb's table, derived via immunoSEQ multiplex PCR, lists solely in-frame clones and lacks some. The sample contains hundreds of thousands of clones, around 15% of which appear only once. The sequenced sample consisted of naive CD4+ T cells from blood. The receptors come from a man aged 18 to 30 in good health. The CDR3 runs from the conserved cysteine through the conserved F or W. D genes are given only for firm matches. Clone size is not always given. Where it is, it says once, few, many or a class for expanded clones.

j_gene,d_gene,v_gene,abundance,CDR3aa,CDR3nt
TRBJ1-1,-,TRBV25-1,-,CASSEYGTANTEAFF,TGTGCCAGCAGTGAATATGGGACGGCTAACACTGAAGCTTTCTTT
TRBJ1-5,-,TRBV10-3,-,CAISEIRANQPQHF,TGTGCCATCAGTGAGATCAGGGCGAATCAGCCCCAGCATTTT
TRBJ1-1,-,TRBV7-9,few,CASNLKSNTEAFF,TGTGCCAGCAACCTAAAGTCAAACACTGAAGCTTTCTTT
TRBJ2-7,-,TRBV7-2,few,CASSSAREQYF,TGTGCCAGCAGCTCGGCCCGCGAGCAGTACTTC
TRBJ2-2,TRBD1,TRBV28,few,CASSLWTGYSNTGELFF,TGTGCCAGCAGTCTGTGGACAGGATACTCGAACACCGGGGAGCTGTTTTTT
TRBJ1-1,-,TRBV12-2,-,CASRLGYRVRNTEAFF,TGTGCAAGTCGCTTAGGGTACAGGGTGAGGAACACTGAAGCTTTCTTT
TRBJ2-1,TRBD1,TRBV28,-,CASRQGKQFF,TGTGCCAGCAGACAGGGGAAGCAGTTCTTC
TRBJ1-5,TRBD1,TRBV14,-,CASSQDRTGQPQHF,TGTGCCAGCAGCCAAGACCGGACAGGCCAGCCCCAGCATTTT
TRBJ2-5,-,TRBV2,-,CASNPNRVVETQYF,TGTGCCAGCAACCCCAACAGGGTGGTGGAGACCCAGTACTTC
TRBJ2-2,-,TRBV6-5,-,CASSPGRVGGGELFF,TGTGCCAGCAGCCCGGGTCGCGTGGGGGGCGGGGAGCTGTTTTTT
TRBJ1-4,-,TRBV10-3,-,CAISDTWGAGEKLFF,TGTGCCATCAGCGACACTTGGGGGGCGGGTGAAAAACTGTTTTTT
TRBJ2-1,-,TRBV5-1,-,CASSTSGQGRKQFF,TGCGCCAGCAGTACTAGCGGACAGGGTCGGAAGCAGTTCTTC
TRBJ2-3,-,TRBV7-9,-,CASSLKGSSTDTQYF,TGTGCCAGCAGCCTGAAGGGCTCCTCCACAGATACGCAGTATTTT
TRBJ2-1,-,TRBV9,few,CASSAERASYNEQFF,TGTGCCAGCAGCGCGGAGAGAGCCTCCTACAATGAGCAGTTCTTC
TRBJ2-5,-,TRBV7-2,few,CASSKLHGQGKTQYF,TGTGCCAGCAGCAAGTTGCATGGTCAGGGGAAGACCCAGTACTTC
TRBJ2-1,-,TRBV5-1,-,CASSPDSNNEQFF,TGCGCCAGCAGCCCGGACAGTAACAATGAGCAGTTCTTC
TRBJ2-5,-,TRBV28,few,CASRAQETQYF,TGTGCCAGCAGAGCCCAGGAGACCCAGTACTTC
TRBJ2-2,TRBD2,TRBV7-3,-,CASRIPGRGNTGELFF,TGTGCCAGCAGGATACCCGGGAGGGGGAACACCGGGGAGCTGTTTTTT
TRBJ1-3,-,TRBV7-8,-,CASSLARGGGVTGNTIYF,TGTGCCAGCAGCTTAGCACGTGGGGGCGGGGTCACTGGAAACACCATATATTTT
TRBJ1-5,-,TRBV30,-,CAWSGTAGNQPQHF,TGTGCCTGGAGTGGCACGGCCGGAAATCAGCCCCAGCATTTT
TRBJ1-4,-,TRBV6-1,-,CASSSGTNEKLFF,TGTGCCAGCTCCTCGGGCACTAATGAAAAACTGTTTTTT
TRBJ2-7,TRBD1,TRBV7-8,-,CASRSYKGQGYEQYF,TGTGCCAGCAGATCCTATAAGGGACAGGGTTACGAGCAGTACTTC
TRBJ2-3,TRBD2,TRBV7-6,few,CASSLGTSETDTQYF,TGTGCCAGCAGCTTAGGGACTAGCGAGACAGATACGCAGTATTTT
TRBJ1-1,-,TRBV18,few,CASSQAGGTEAFF,TGTGCCAGCTCACAAGCCGGTGGGACTGAAGCTTTCTTT
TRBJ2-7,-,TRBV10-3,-,CAISDLLGDSYEQYF,TGTGCCATCAGTGACCTACTCGGGGATTCCTACGAGCAGTACTTC
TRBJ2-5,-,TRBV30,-,CAWSVGKQETQYF,TGTGCCTGGAGTGTTGGGAAACAAGAGACCCAGTACTTC
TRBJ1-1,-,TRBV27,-,CASSLSLPVTEAFF,TGTGCCAGCAGTTTATCGCTCCCTGTAACTGAAGCTTTCTTT
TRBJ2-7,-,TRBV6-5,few,CASSYSRRGTYEQYF,TGTGCCAGCAGTTACTCCCGCAGGGGCACCTACGAGCAGTACTTC
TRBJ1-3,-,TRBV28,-,CASSLPGSSGNTIYF,TGTGCCAGCAGTCTACCCGGGAGCTCTGGAAACACCATATATTTT
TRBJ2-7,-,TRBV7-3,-,CASSLRGESPYEQYF,TGTGCCAGCAGCTTAAGGGGGGAGTCGCCCTACGAGCAGTACTTC
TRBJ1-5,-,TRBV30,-,CAWSWQGNQPQHF,TGTGCCTGGAGTTGGCAGGGTAATCAGCCCCAGCATTTT
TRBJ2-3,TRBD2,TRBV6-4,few,CASSARLASTDTQYF,TGTGCCAGCAGTGCCAGACTAGCCAGCACAGATACGCAGTATTTT
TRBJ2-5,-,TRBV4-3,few,CASSQELGKETQYF,TGCGCCAGCAGCCAAGAGCTAGGGAAAGAGACCCAGTACTTC
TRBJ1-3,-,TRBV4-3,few,CASSQARGTGNTIYF,TGCGCCAGCAGCCAAGCCAGGGGAACTGGAAACACCATATATTTT
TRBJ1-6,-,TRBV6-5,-,CASSSGTAGWDSPLHF,TGTGCCAGCAGTTCCGGGACCGCGGGATGGGATTCACCCCTCCACTTT
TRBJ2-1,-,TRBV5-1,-,CASTVGRNNEQFF,TGCGCCAGCACCGTGGGGCGTAACAATGAGCAGTTCTTC
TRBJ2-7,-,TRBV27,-,CASSPAGKLSYEQYF,TGTGCCAGCAGTCCCGCAGGGAAGCTATCCTACGAGCAGTACTTC
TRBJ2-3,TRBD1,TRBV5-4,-,CASSFPPGQAGDQDTQYF,TGTGCCAGCAGCTTCCCACCGGGACAGGCAGGAGATCAAGATACGCAGTATTTT
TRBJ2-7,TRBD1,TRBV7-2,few,CASSRQGSYEQYF,TGTGCCAGCAGCCGACAGGGCTCCTACGAGCAGTACTTC
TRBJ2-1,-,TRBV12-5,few,CASGFEQGSSYNEQFF,TGTGCTAGTGGTTTTGAGCAGGGAAGCTCCTACAATGAGCAGTTCTTC
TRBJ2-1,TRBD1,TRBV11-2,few,CASSLGLGGRRNEQFF,TGTGCCAGCAGCTTGGGTCTAGGGGGCAGGAGAAATGAGCAGTTCTTC